This passage covers 25 T cell receptor beta chains from one sample sequenced in a study of post-analysis software for immune sequencing data. Findings and limits, study-wide: Controls showed lower frequencies than patients for several TRBV segments, and TRBV5-6, TRBV5-1 and TRBV20-1 were among these.

No antigen has been identified for these receptors. Included in the TCR beta cDNA libraries were unique molecular identifiers. TCRdb reanalysed the PCR reads using MiXCR and keeps one entry per CDR3 protein. The sample yields 700,000 to 900,000 distinct CDR3 sequences, around 42% seen once. The sequencing input was blood. Receptors were obtained from a girl aged 10 to 17 with multiple sclerosis.

The chain recombines TRBV10-3 with TRBJ1-6; D might be TRBD1 (6 bases). CDR1 is ENHRY and CDR2 is SYGVKD in the germline V gene. CDR3 length: 13 amino acids. Trimming removed 10 bases from V and 9 bases from J, with 16 bases in between. Here the CDR3 reads CATKGLQGSPLHF. Here the CDR3 DNA reads TGTGCCACCAAGGGCCTACAGGGTTCACCCCTCCACTTT.

The gene calls are TRBV14 and TRBJ2-5; D gene unclear. This CDR3 is 14 amino acids long. Germline V CDR1 and CDR2: SGHDN, FVKESK. Trimming took 11 bases from V and 1 from J, leaving 17 bases between them. DNA of the CDR3: TGTGCCGGCAAAAATTTGGGCGTCCAAGAGACCCAGTACTTC. Its protein is CAGKNLGVQETQYF.

V and J are TRBV6-1 and TRBJ2-7, with D perhaps TRBD2 (6 bases). This CDR3 has 13 amino acids. V was shortened by 4 bases and J by 2 bases, with 9 bases between the two germline ends. Germline loops: CDR1 MNHNS, CDR2 SASEGT. In DNA form, the CDR3 reads TGTGCCAGCAGTGGGGGGGTTCCCTACGAGCAGTACTTC. Residues: CASSGGVPYEQYF.

This clonotype was counted a few times. This rearrangement joins TRBV12-3 or TRBV12-4 to TRBJ2-4; D is tentatively TRBD1 or TRBD2 (5 bases each). V shed 3 bases and J shed 8 bases, with 11 bases lying between them. The CDR3 has 13 amino acids. In nucleotides, the CDR3 is TGTGCCAGCAGTTTCGGGACGAGGGACATTCAGTACTTC. This encodes CASSFGTRDIQYF.

With regard to this clonotype: No DNA is shown, since the ends of the CDR3 on it are uncertain; the CDR3 is the one TCRdb lists. V and J are TRBV27 and TRBJ2-7; the table calls TRBD1, which could not be checked here. The germline gives CDR1 MNHEY, CDR2 SMNVEV (reference sequence). The CDR3 extends over 15 residues, inclusive of both ends. The CDR3: CASSSSDSPTYEQYF.

The genes are TRBV12-3 or TRBV12-4 and TRBJ2-2; 10 nucleotides agree with TRBD2. Trimming at V came to 6 bases and at J to 5 bases, leaving 0 bases not matched to a gene. CDR3 size: 13 residues. In nucleotides, the CDR3 is TGTGCCAGCAGACTAGCGGGAACCGGGGAGCTGTTTTTT. Amino acid sequence: CASRLAGTGELFF.

This clonotype showed up just a few times. This chain connects TRBV27 to TRBJ2-7; no firm D call. With 7 bases removed from V and 0 bases from J, the gap between germline ends came to 10 bases. CDR3 length equals 13 residues. The V gene's germline CDR1 is MNHEY and CDR2 SMNVEV (reference sequence). CDR3 region: CASMGWHSYEQYF. The CDR3, as DNA: TGTGCCAGCATGGGGTGGCACTCCTACGAGCAGTACTTC.

The rearrangement links TRBV5-1 to TRBJ2-7, with D perhaps matching TRBD2 (5 bases). CDR3 size: 14 residues. Trimming stripped 3 bases from V and 4 bases from J, with 14 bases between. Germline CDR1 reads SGHRS; CDR2 reads YFSETQ. CDR3 nucleotides: TGCGCCAGCAGCTCGTCGGGGTGGAGGTACGAGCAGTACTTC. It is translated as CASSSSGWRYEQYF.

The CDR3 coding sequence is TGCGCCAGCAGCCAAGGACTAGCGGGTCGACATCTCTCCTACGAGCAGTACTTC. Its translation is CASSQGLAGRHLSYEQYF. The chain is built from TRBV4-3 and TRBJ2-7, with 10 bases aligning to TRBD2. This CDR3 comprises 18 residues. CDR1 and CDR2 from the germline V gene are LGHNA and YSLEER. V lost 1 base to trimming and J lost 0 bases; unmatched junction nucleotides: 9.

V is TRBV6-6 and J is TRBJ2-6; D is possibly TRBD2 (5 bases). Germline CDR1 and CDR2: MNHNY and SVGAGI (reference sequence). The CDR3 loop spans 16 amino acids. Between the trimmed V and J ends, which lost 6 bases and 0 bases, there was a span of 12 bases. The CDR3 is CASRLEVASGANVLTF. DNA for the CDR3: TGTGCCAGCAGACTGGAGGTGGCCTCTGGGGCCAACGTCCTGACTTTC.

This clonotype was recorded a few times. This chain joins TRBV12-3 or TRBV12-4 and TRBJ1-5, with 8 bases identical to TRBD1. The V and J ends lost 5 bases and 5 bases, in that order; junction bases with no gene match: 8. The CDR3 spans 15 residues. CDR3 sequence reads: CASSTGQGRDQPQHF. In DNA form, the CDR3 reads TGTGCCAGCAGTACCGGACAGGGCCGCGATCAGCCCCAGCATTTT.

The chain joins TRBV24-1 to TRBJ2-1; tentatively, D is TRBD1 (6 bases). From germline, CDR1 is KGHDR and CDR2 SFDVKD. Deletions cut 0 bases from V and 7 bases from J, with 6 bases between. This CDR3 contains 13 residues. This CDR3 reads CATSDLRGNEQFF. The CDR3 DNA reads as TGTGCCACCAGTGATTTGAGGGGGAATGAGCAGTTCTTC.

This chain links TRBV6-5 with TRBJ1-2; 8 positions match TRBD1. Germline V gene sequence: CDR1 MNHEY, CDR2 SVGAGI. V shed 6 bases and J 6 bases; nucleotides not matched to a gene: 6. The CDR3 consists of 13 residues. CDR3 nucleotide sequence: TGTGCCAGCAGAATACAGGGGGGCAATGGCTACACCTTC. Protein: CASRIQGGNGYTF.

This clonotype occurred once. The chain uses TRBV24-1 and TRBJ2-5; 8 nucleotides line up with TRBD2. With V trimmed by 3 bases and J by 3 bases, 8 bases remained unmatched. This CDR3 has 16 residues. CDR1 is KGHDR and CDR2 is SFDVKD in the germline V gene. The CDR3 reads CATSDPGGLVKETQYF. The DNA for the CDR3 is TGTGCCACCAGTGATCCCGGGGGACTAGTAAAAGAGACCCAGTACTTC.

The chain joins TRBV20-1 to TRBJ2-7; D unclear. The germline V gene encodes CDR1 DFQATT and CDR2 SNEGSKA (reference sequence). V was shortened by 2 bases and J by 3 bases, with 11 bases between the two germline ends. CDR3 length equals 13 residues. The DNA for the CDR3 is TGCAGTGCTAGATCCCCCCAGGACTACGAGCAGTACTTC. This sequence encodes CSARSPQDYEQYF.

The chain has TRBV29-1 and TRBJ1-1; 7 bases match TRBD1. The CDR3 totals 14 residues. Trimming took 5 bases from V and 7 from J; bases not matched to a gene: 13. Per the germline V gene, CDR1 is SQVTM and CDR2 is ANQGSEA. DNA of the CDR3: TGCAGCGTTTCTGGTGGGGACAGAGGATATGAAGCTTTCTTT. It is translated as CSVSGGDRGYEAFF.

The rearrangement uses TRBV3-1 and TRBJ2-1; TRBD2 aligns across 9 bases. The CDR3 is made up of 16 amino acids. V trimming: 0 bases; J trimming: 5 bases; junction bases outside the gene matches: 5. Germline V gene data show CDR1 as LGHDT and CDR2 as YNNKEL (reference sequence). The chain's CDR3 is CASSQDMASGNNEQFF. The CDR3 nucleotides read TGTGCCAGCAGCCAAGATATGGCTAGCGGGAACAATGAGCAGTTCTTC.

This clonotype appeared once. This chain connects TRBV20-1 to TRBJ2-3, with a possible D match to TRBD1 (5 bases). Germline V gives CDR1 DFQATT, CDR2 SNEGSKA (reference sequence). Trimming removed 1 base at V and 2 bases at J, with 25 bases between. The CDR3 contains 19 residues. The CDR3 DNA is TGCAGTGCTAGAGTCGGTGGGCGAGTTTATGGGGCATACACAGATACGCAGTATTTT. Encoded protein: CSARVGGRVYGAYTDTQYF.

This clonotype was detected many times. The chain carries TRBV3-1 and TRBJ2-7; D gene unclear. The germline V gene has CDR1 LGHDT and CDR2 YNNKEL (reference sequence). The CDR3 extends over 13 amino acids. V lost 0 bases and J 4 bases, leaving 7 bases between the germline ends. CDR3 region: CASSQDWSYEQYF. The CDR3 coding sequence is TGTGCCAGCAGCCAAGATTGGTCGTACGAGCAGTACTTC.

CDR3 sequence: CASSLSTSGNYEQYF. The CDR3 region has the DNA TGCGCCAGCAGCTTGTCCACTAGCGGAAACTACGAGCAGTACTTC. This chain joins TRBV5-1 and TRBJ2-4; 8 bases are shared with TRBD2. The J call may be mistaken, given a closer DNA end match to TRBJ2-7. This CDR3 has 15 residues. CDR1 and CDR2 from the germline V gene are SGHRS and YFSETQ.

The CDR3 protein is CASRGDSHEQFF. The CDR3 bases are TGTGCCAGCAGGGGGGACAGTCATGAGCAGTTCTTC. V gene TRBV7-9 combines with J gene TRBJ2-1; 7 nucleotides agree with TRBD1. The CDR3 extends over 12 amino acids. J lost 8 bases, V lost 6 bases, and 4 bases had no gene match. Per germline, CDR1 SEHNR and CDR2 FQNEAQ (reference sequence).

The rearrangement joins TRBV7-9 to TRBJ1-4; 9 nucleotides match TRBD1. Trimming at V came to 4 bases and at J to 8 bases, leaving 14 bases not matched to a gene. This CDR3 has 17 residues. CDR1 and CDR2 (germline): SEHNR, FQNEAQ (reference sequence). CDR3 in amino acids: CASSSRTTQGAKEKLFF. The CDR3 coding sequence is TGTGCCAGCAGCTCCCGGACCACACAGGGGGCCAAGGAAAAACTGTTTTTT. Combining the CDR3 with reference TRBV7-9 and TRBJ1-4 gives the whole variable domain DTGVSQNPRHKITKRGQNVTFRCDPISEHNRLYWYRQTLGQGPEFLTYFQNEAQLEKSRLLSDRFSAERPKGSFSTLEIQRTEQGDSAMYLCASSSRTTQGAKEKLFFGSGTQLSVL.

This chain uses TRBV4-3 with TRBJ2-5; D is unresolved. Deletions cut 4 bases from V and 0 bases from J, with 9 bases between. This CDR3 region has 14 residues. CDR1 is LGHNA and CDR2 is YSLEER in the germline V gene. The CDR3 coding sequence is TGCGCCAGCAGCCCCGCCCGGTACCAAGAGACCCAGTACTTC. Residues: CASSPARYQETQYF.

The chain couples TRBV3-1 to TRBJ2-7; 9 bases line up with TRBD2. The CDR3 totals 16 residues. The trim removed 2 bases at V and 1 base at J, leaving 6 bases unmatched. Germline V CDR1 and CDR2: LGHDT, YNNKEL (reference sequence). The CDR3 DNA sequence: TGTGCCAGCAGCCAATCCCTAGCGGGGTTATCCTACGAGCAGTACTTC. It specifies CASSQSLAGLSYEQYF.

This clonotype was picked up a small number of times. The chain is built from TRBV12-3 or TRBV12-4 and TRBJ1-2, with 12 bases lining up with TRBD1. The V gene end was trimmed by 2 bases and the J gene end by 4 bases; junction bases not matched to a gene: 5. The CDR3 totals 16 residues. The CDR3 region is CASSLLLGQGAYGYTF. For the CDR3, the DNA is TGTGCCAGCAGTTTACTCCTGGGACAGGGGGCCTATGGCTACACCTTC.